What follows is one T cell receptor (beta chain) and its context. Which antigen it targets is not known. No much larger clone exists at a distance of one base, and base qualities are not known. TCRbeta CDR3 regions were amplified from genomic DNA by means of the immunoSEQ Assay, a bias-controlled multiplex PCR. In the paper's pipeline: The number of nucleated cells in each sample was estimated from the amplification of reference gene primers within the assay. Sequence reads were collapsed and filtered to measure the absolute abundance of every unique TCRbeta CDR3 rearrangement. For each sample, productive Simpson clonality was calculated as the square root of Simpson's diversity index over productive rearrangements. TCRdb's version of the immuneACCESS table is confined to in-frame rearrangements and falls short of the full clone set. An unresolved V gene accounts for under half of the shortfall where checked; the remainder is of unknown origin. That table supplies the V and J calls and clone size; D and trimming were determined from the DNA. The sample data list a few hundred thousand clones, and approximately 86% of these were observed just once. 10% to 15% of the sample is in the top ten clones.

This sample stems from a study of blood T cell repertoires in COVID-19 (dated by TCRdb to about 2020). At the level of the whole study: Collaborator samples came from the United States, Italy and Spain and covered acute and convalescent phases of COVID-19. The repertoires were made available in a free public database intended to serve as a resource for research on the immune response to SARS-CoV-2. The prospective study material was composed of cDNA or gDNA derived from T cells, B-cell-depleted T cells, or PBMCs. Deeply sampled blood TCRbeta repertoires from subjects exposed to, actively infected with, or recovered from COVID-19 were included in the dataset. HLA class I and class II types, where available, came from metadata supplied by the sample provider rather than from assay-based typing. Nearly every sample came with metadata listing a de-identified subject ID, COVID-19 status, age in years and sex. Samples came from the ongoing ImmuneRACE study (first 160 participants) plus 1,254 subjects from 6 global collaborators. Points the paper makes about the study in general: Clinical and demographic metadata were provided uncurated, with the amount varying by source and participant.

In Seattle, one collaborating source enrolled patients while the infection was active and tracked those patients longitudinally over the course of disease. Collaborating institutions collected whole blood in K2EDTA tubes following their own protocols. For TCRbeta analysis, collaborators shipped samples as frozen whole blood, isolated PBMCs, or DNA extracted from either of those sample types. At the junction V is shortened by 10 bases and J by 5 bases; bases outside the gene matches: 13. Looking up the germline V gene yields CDR1 MNHEY and CDR2 SVGAGI. The CDR3 numbers 14 residues from cysteine through phenylalanine. Just the 42-base CDR3 DNA is kept, in frame starting at base 1.

The specimen was peripheral blood. The sequence came from a woman in her 70s with COVID-19, enrolled during active disease. The sequence is built from TRBV6-5 and TRBJ1-1; TRBD1 agrees with 7 junctional bases. This receptor carries the CDR3 CAIRERGRRTEAFF. The DNA sequence reads TGTGCCATCAGGGAGAGGGGGCGGAGGACTGAAGCTTTCTTT.